This TCR beta chain was retrieved from a study of shared clonotypes between healthy human individuals. On the study more broadly: Three CD4 naive, three CD4 memory, two CD8 naive and one CD8 memory plate were used per donor. The study, taken as a whole, reports: Richness estimates generally favored naive over memory subsets.

All donors were healthy HIV-negative adults lacking recent acute infections or vaccinations. A single count supports this clone. Its target is not known. In the original processing: ImmunoSEQ gave junction-only sequences without quality scores, so filtering differed. Some clones are missing from TCRdb's copy, which holds only in-frame ones; the method was immunoSEQ multiplex PCR. The V and J calls and clone size are taken from that table; D and trimming were inferred from the DNA. The profile shows millions of clones, roughly 96% of them singletons. This sequence was found in a man between 18 and 35 years old in good health. Sequenced: naive CD4+ T cells sorted from blood. Regarding subset: CD45RA+ positively selected.

In DNA, the CDR3 is TGTGCCAGCACCCAGTATCAGGGAATCAGTGAAAAACTGTTTTTT. Amino acids: CASTQYQGISEKLFF. V usage is TRBV2 and J usage is TRBJ1-4, with a tentative D call TRBD1 (5 bases). The germline CDR1 and CDR2 sequences are SNHLY and FYNNEI. Trimming took off 7 bases at V and 7 bases at J, with 19 bases between the two ends. The CDR3 totals 15 residues.